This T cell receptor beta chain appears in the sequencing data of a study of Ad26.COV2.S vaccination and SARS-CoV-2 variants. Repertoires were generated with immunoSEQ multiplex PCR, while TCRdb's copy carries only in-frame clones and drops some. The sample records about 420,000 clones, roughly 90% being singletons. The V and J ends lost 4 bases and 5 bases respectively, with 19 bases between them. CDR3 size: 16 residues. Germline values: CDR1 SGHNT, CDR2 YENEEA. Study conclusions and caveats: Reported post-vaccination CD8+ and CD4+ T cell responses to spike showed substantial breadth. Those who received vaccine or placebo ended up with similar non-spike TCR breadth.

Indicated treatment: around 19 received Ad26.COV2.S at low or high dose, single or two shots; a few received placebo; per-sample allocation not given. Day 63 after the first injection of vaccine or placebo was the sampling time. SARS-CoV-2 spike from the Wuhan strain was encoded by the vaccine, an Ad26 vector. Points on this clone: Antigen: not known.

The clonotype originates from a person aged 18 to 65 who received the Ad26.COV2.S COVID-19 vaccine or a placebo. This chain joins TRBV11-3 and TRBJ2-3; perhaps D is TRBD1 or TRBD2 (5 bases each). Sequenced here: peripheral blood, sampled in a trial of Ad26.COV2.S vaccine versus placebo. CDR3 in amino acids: CASSWPGALPRDTQYF. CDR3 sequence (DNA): TGTGCCAGCAGCTGGCCCGGGGCCCTACCACGAGATACGCAGTATTTT.